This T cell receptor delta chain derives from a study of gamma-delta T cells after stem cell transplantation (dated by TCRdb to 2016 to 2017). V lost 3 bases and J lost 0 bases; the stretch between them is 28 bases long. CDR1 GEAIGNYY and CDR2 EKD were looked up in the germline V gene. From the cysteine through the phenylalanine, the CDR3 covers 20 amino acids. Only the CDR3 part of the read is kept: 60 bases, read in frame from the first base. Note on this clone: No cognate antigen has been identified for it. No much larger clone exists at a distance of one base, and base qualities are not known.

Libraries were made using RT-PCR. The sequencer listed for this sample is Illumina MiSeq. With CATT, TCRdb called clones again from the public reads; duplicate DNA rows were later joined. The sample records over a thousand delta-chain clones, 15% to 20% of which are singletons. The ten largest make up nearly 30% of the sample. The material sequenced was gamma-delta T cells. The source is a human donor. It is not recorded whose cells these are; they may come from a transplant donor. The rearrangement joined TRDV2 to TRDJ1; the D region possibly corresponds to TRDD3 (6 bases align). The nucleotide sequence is TGTGCCTGTGACGCCATGTCATCTCCGGGGGGAACGGAGTACACCGATAAACTCATCTTT. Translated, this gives CACDAMSSPGGTEYTDKLIF.